The 23 T cell receptor beta chains given below trace back to one sample, sequenced in a study of shared clonotypes between healthy human individuals. As defined, naive CD8 cells were CD45RO-negative and positively selected for CCR7, with terminally differentiated effector memory CD45RA+ cells excluded. TCRdb's copy holds only in-frame clones and misses some; the assay was immunoSEQ multiplex PCR. The sample lists nearly 2 million clones, approximately 95% occurring once. Sequencing was done on a sample of naive CD8+ T cells sorted from blood. Every receptor here comes from a man aged 18 to 30 in good health.

This sequence joins TRBV4-1 and TRBJ2-1; 7 bases fit TRBD2. The length of the CDR3 is 15 residues. V was clipped by 3 bases and J by 7 bases; unmatched bases: 9. Germline V gene data show CDR1 as MGHRA and CDR2 as YSYEKL. The CDR3 DNA reads as TGCGCCAGCAGCCATCCTCCGGGACTATCGAATGAGCAGTTCTTC. Translation gives CASSHPPGLSNEQFF.

This chain's CDR3 is CASSQDVAGRAYEQYF. In DNA, the CDR3 is TGCGCCAGCAGCCAAGATGTAGCGGGACGCGCCTACGAGCAGTACTTC. The chain recombines TRBV4-3 with TRBJ2-7; the match to TRBD2 covers 8 bases. CDR1 and CDR2 (germline): LGHNA, YSLEER. The CDR3 contains 16 residues. The ends lost 0 bases at V and 2 bases at J; junction bases unmatched: 6.

This sequence joins TRBV6-5 and TRBJ2-7; 9 bases map to TRBD2. The length of the CDR3 is 14 residues. V gave up 6 bases and J gave up 5 bases; unmatched junction bases: 8. Germline CDR1 reads MNHEY; CDR2 reads SVGAGI. CDR3 amino acids: CASSREREDHEQYF. The CDR3 region has the DNA TGTGCCAGCAGCAGAGAGCGGGAGGATCACGAGCAGTACTTC.

The gene calls are TRBV6-5 and TRBJ1-3; tentative D call: TRBD1 (5 bases). The CDR3 consists of 14 residues. Germline V lookup: CDR1 MNHEY, CDR2 SVGAGI. The V and J ends lost 4 bases and 4 bases respectively, with 11 bases between them. The DNA for the CDR3 is TGTGCCAGCAGTTTGGGACTGGAAGGAAACACCATATATTTT. This codes for CASSLGLEGNTIYF.

This clone appeared once. Other nucleotide sequences from this sample produce the same CDR3. The genes are TRBV4-1 and TRBJ2-7; the D is unclear. Germline CDR1 MGHRA, CDR2 YSYEKL. The CDR3 has 14 amino acids. Trimming removed 1 base from V and 3 bases from J, with 10 bases in between. CDR3 protein: CASSQGAASYEQYF. CDR3 bases: TGCGCCAGCAGCCAAGGGGCAGCTAGCTACGAGCAGTACTTC.

The chain carries TRBV11-3 and TRBJ2-2; 11 bases line up with TRBD1. CDR1 and CDR2 from the germline V gene are SGHNT and YENEEA. The CDR3 covers 15 residues. J was trimmed by 6 bases and V by 5 bases; bases with no gene match: 5. The CDR3 is CASSVSGQGAGELFF. As DNA, the CDR3 is TGTGCCAGCAGCGTCTCGGGACAGGGGGCCGGGGAGCTGTTTTTT.

The CDR3, as DNA: TGTGCCAGCAGCCCCCCGGCGGAAGAGACCCAGTACTTC. Protein product: CASSPPAEETQYF. V gene TRBV5-6 combines with J gene TRBJ2-5; the D is unclear. The germline V and J ends were trimmed by 4 bases and 3 bases, with 10 bases remaining between them. Germline assignment: CDR1 SGHDT and CDR2 YYEEEE. CDR3 length equals 13 residues.

The chain carries TRBV11-3 and TRBJ1-2; no firm D call. Trimming shortened V by 3 bases and J by 6 bases, and 20 bases separated the two germline ends. The CDR3 consists of 16 residues. Germline CDR1 SGHNT, CDR2 YENEEA. CDR3 protein: CASSFRTPKASDGYTF. The CDR3 DNA is TGTGCCAGCAGCTTCCGCACTCCAAAAGCCTCCGATGGCTACACCTTC.

In DNA form, the CDR3 reads TGCGCCAGCAGCCAGCTCTCGGGCCTTTATGGCGAGCAGTACTTC. Translating it yields CASSQLSGLYGEQYF. The V and J genes are TRBV4-1 and TRBJ2-7; D not certain. This CDR3 spans 15 amino acids. CDR1 is MGHRA and CDR2 is YSYEKL in the germline V gene. Trimming removed 3 bases at V and 6 bases at J, with 18 bases between.

This chain connects TRBV7-9 to TRBJ2-2, with 7 bases identical to TRBD2. Unmatched junction bases numbered 3, after V lost 5 bases and J lost 9 bases. The CDR3 sequence is 12 residues long. CDR1 and CDR2 from the germline V gene are SEHNR and FQNEAQ (reference sequence). CDR3 bases: TGTGCCAGCAGCCCGGGGGGATGGGAGCTGTTTTTT. This translates into CASSPGGWELFF.

The chain recombines TRBV5-6 with TRBJ2-5; 12 nucleotides agree with TRBD2. The CDR3 loop spans 17 amino acids. CDR1 and CDR2 (germline): SGHDT, YYEEEE. The trim removed 3 bases at V and 4 bases at J, leaving 10 bases unmatched. The CDR3 DNA is TGTGCCAGCAGCTCCCACCTCGAACTAGCGGGAGGAGAGACCCAGTACTTC. It specifies CASSSHLELAGGETQYF.

The genes are TRBV30 and TRBJ2-1, with TRBD2 identical over 7 bases. The CDR3 is made up of 12 amino acids. The V segment lost 8 bases and the J segment 9 bases; nucleotides outside the gene matches: 10. Germline V gives CDR1 GTSNPN, CDR2 SVGIG (reference sequence). The CDR3 DNA reads as TGTGCCGGACCGGGACTAAGGGGTGAGCAGTTCTTC. Residues: CAGPGLRGEQFF.

This sequence joins TRBV7-3 and TRBJ1-2, with D maybe TRBD1 (6 bases). Germline CDR1 is SGHTA and CDR2 is FQGTGA. With 5 bases removed from V and 5 bases from J, the gap between germline ends came to 15 bases. The CDR3 loop spans 14 amino acids. The CDR3 DNA reads TGTGCCAGCAGCGAGGACAGCTCTAGTTATGGCTACACCTTC. This codes for CASSEDSSSYGYTF.

J is TRBJ1-2 and V is TRBV7-9; D gene ambiguous. V shed 5 bases and J shed 4 bases, with 17 bases lying between them. This CDR3 spans 15 amino acids. Germline V gives CDR1 SEHNR, CDR2 FQNEAQ (reference sequence). CDR3 residues: CASSPVEGLSYGYTF. In nucleotides, the CDR3 is TGTGCCAGCAGCCCGGTGGAGGGTCTATCCTATGGCTACACCTTC.

A single count supports this clone. The V and J genes are TRBV30 and TRBJ1-1; D possibly corresponds to TRBD1 (5 bases). The CDR3 has 16 residues. The germline CDR1 and CDR2 sequences are GTSNPN and SVGIG (reference sequence). The V gene lost 1 base and the J gene lost 0 bases, with 15 bases spanning the gap. DNA of the CDR3: TGTGCCTGGAGTGGAACTTACGGGACTTTGAACACTGAAGCTTTCTTT. Amino acid sequence: CAWSGTYGTLNTEAFF. The full variable domain, completed using reference TRBV30 and TRBJ1-1, is SQTIHQWPATLVQPVGSPLSLECTVEGTSNPNLYWYRQAAGRGLQLLFYSVGIGQISSEVPQNLSASRPQDRQFILSSKKLLLSDSGFYLCAWSGTYGTLNTEAFFGQGTRLTVV.

This clone appeared a single time. The V gene is TRBV7-9, the J gene TRBJ2-2, with D hard to call. V was shortened by 4 bases and J by 5 bases, with 2 bases between the two germline ends. CDR3 length: 11 amino acids. The germline gives CDR1 SEHNR, CDR2 FQNEAQ (reference sequence). This CDR3 reads CASSWTGELFF. Written as DNA, the CDR3 is TGTGCCAGCAGCTGGACCGGGGAGCTGTTTTTT.

As to this clone: The identical CDR3 is also encoded by other nucleotide sequences in the sample. The chain recombines TRBV30 with TRBJ1-1; D is unresolved. Deletions cut 1 base from V and 0 bases from J, with 6 bases between. This CDR3 is 13 amino acids long. Germline-derived CDR1 and CDR2 are GTSNPN and SVGIG (reference sequence). The CDR3 loop is CAWSGQLNTEAFF. The CDR3 bases are TGTGCCTGGAGTGGACAATTGAACACTGAAGCTTTCTTT.

CDR3 protein: CASSYTGSGNTIYF. The CDR3 DNA reads TGTGCCAGCAGCTATACAGGGTCTGGAAACACCATATATTTT. The chain combines TRBV7-2 with TRBJ1-3; D perhaps matches TRBD1 (6 bases). This CDR3 contains 14 residues. Trimming left V 4 bases short and J 1 base short, with 8 bases between. The V gene's germline CDR1 is SGHTA and CDR2 FQGNSA. Full variable domain (outside the CDR3, taken from reference TRBV7-2 and TRBJ1-3): GAGVSQSPSNKVTEKGKDVELRCDPISGHTALYWYRQSLGQGLEFLIYFQGNSAPDKSGLPSDRFSAERTGGSVSTLTIQRTQQEDSAVYLCASSYTGSGNTIYFGEGSWLTVV.

This clone was recorded once. The V call is TRBV28, the J call TRBJ1-5, with TRBD1 matching over 7 bases. The CDR3 has 17 residues. The V gene's germline CDR1 is MDHEN and CDR2 SYDVKM. The trim removed 5 bases at V and 8 bases at J, leaving 18 bases unmatched. In DNA, the CDR3 is TGTGCCAGCAGTCTAGGGGCAGGGGGTTTGGGGCTGGAGCCCCAGCATTTT. It yields the protein CASSLGAGGLGLEPQHF.

This clone was detected only a few times. The chain is built from TRBV13 and TRBJ1-6; D unresolved. CDR1 and CDR2 (germline): PRHDT, FYEKMQ (reference sequence). The CDR3 runs to 15 residues. Trimming pared 2 bases from V and 9 bases from J, leaving 14 bases between. The DNA of the CDR3 is TGTGCCAGCAGCTTATTAGACGACTGGGGTTCACCCCTCCACTTT. Translated: CASSLLDDWGSPLHF.

Of note for this clone: This sample also contains other DNA sequences that code for the same CDR3. The J gene is TRBJ1-2, the V gene TRBV30; D is possibly TRBD1 (6 bases). This CDR3 has 14 residues. V was shortened by 0 bases and J by 8 bases, with 16 bases between the two germline ends. Per the germline V gene, CDR1 is GTSNPN and CDR2 is SVGIG (reference sequence). The CDR3 region is CAWSVGGGLDGYTF. The CDR3 bases are TGTGCCTGGAGTGTAGGGGGGGGTTTAGACGGCTACACCTTC.

In nucleotides, the CDR3 is TGTGCCAGCAGCGAAAACGGGGACGGTTCCTACGAGCAGTACTTC. Protein: CASSENGDGSYEQYF. The rearrangement links TRBV9 to TRBJ2-7, with D perhaps given as TRBD1 or TRBD2 (5 bases each). The CDR3 runs to 15 residues. Germline V gene lookup returns CDR1 SGDLS and CDR2 YYNGEE. V was cut by 3 bases and J by 1 base, with 14 bases left in between.

This clone was counted a few times. CDR3 sequence reads: CASSIDRGHGYTF. The CDR3 DNA is TGTGCCAGTAGTATCGACAGGGGCCATGGCTACACCTTC. The chain recombines TRBV19 with TRBJ1-2; 8 nucleotides agree with TRBD1. Germline loops: CDR1 LNHDA, CDR2 SQIVND (reference sequence). Trimming removed 3 bases from V and 6 bases from J; junction bases left unmatched: 3. The CDR3 runs to 13 residues.